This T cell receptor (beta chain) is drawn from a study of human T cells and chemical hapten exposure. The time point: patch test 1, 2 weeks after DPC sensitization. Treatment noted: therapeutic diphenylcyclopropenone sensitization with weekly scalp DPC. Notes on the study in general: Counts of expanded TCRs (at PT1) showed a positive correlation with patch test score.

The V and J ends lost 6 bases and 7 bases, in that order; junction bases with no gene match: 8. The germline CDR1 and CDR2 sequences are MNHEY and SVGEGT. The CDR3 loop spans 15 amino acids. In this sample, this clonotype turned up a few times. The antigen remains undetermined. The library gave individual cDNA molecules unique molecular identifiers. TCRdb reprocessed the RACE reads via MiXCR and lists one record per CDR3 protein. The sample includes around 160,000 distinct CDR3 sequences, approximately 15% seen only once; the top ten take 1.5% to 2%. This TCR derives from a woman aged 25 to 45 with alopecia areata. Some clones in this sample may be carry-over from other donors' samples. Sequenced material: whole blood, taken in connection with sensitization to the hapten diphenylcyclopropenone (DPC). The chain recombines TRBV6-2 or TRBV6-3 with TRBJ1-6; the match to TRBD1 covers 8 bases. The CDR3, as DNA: TGTGCCAGCAGACCTGGACAGGGTCTGAATTCACCCCTCCACTTT. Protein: CASRPGQGLNSPLHF.